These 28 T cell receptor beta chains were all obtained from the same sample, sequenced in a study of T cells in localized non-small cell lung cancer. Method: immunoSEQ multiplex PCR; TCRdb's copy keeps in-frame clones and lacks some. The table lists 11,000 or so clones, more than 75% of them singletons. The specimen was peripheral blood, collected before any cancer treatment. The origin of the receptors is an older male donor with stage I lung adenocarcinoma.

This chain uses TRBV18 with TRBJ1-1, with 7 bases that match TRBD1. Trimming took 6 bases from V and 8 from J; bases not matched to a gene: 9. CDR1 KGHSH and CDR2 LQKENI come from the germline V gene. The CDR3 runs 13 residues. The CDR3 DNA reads TGTGCCAGCTCCGTGTCAGGGGGACCGGAAGCTTTCTTT. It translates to CASSVSGGPEAFF. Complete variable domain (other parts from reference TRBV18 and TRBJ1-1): NAGVMQNPRHLVRRRGQEARLRCSPMKGHSHVYWYRQLPEEGLKFMVYLQKENIIDESGMPKERFSAEFPKEGPSILRIQQVVRGDSAAYFCASSVSGGPEAFFGQGTRLTVV.

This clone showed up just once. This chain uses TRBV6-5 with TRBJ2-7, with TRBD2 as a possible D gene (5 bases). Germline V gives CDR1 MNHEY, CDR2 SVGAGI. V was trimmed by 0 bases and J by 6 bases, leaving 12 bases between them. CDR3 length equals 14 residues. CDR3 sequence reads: CASSYSGDAREQYF. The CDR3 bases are TGTGCCAGCAGTTACTCGGGAGACGCTCGCGAGCAGTACTTC.

The DNA for the CDR3 is TGTGCCAGTAGTCGGATGACTCAAGAGACCCAGTACTTC. Encoded protein: CASSRMTQETQYF. This chain uses TRBV19 with TRBJ2-5; unclear D gene. Germline V gives CDR1 LNHDA, CDR2 SQIVND (reference sequence). Trimming took off 5 bases at V and 2 bases at J, with 9 bases between the two ends. The CDR3 runs 13 residues. Based on the CDR3 plus reference TRBV19 and TRBJ2-5, the full variable domain is DGGITQSPKYLFRKEGQNVTLSCEQNLNHDAMYWYRQDPGQGLRLIYYSQIVNDFQKGDIAEGYSVSREKKESFPLTVTSAQKNPTAFYLCASSRMTQETQYFGPGTRLLVL.

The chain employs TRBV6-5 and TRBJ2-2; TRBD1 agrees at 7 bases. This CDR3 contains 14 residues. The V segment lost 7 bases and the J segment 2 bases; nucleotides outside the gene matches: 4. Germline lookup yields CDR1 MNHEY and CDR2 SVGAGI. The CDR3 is CASIGTVNTGELFF. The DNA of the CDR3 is TGTGCCAGCATCGGGACAGTCAACACCGGGGAGCTGTTTTTT.

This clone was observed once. The CDR3 is CAAGGNSGNTIYF. CDR3 sequence (DNA): TGTGCCGCGGGGGGGAACTCTGGAAACACCATATATTTT. This chain connects TRBV7-9 to TRBJ1-3; D possibly corresponds to TRBD1 (5 bases). V was clipped by 11 bases and J by 0 bases, with 11 bases between them. CDR3 length equals 13 residues. The germline CDR1 and CDR2 sequences are SEHNR and FQNEAQ (reference sequence).

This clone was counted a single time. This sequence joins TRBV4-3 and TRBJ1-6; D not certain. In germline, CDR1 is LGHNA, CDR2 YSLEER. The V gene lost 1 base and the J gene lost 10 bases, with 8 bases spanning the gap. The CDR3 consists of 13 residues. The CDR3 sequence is CASSQVGGSPLHF. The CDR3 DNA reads TGCGCCAGCAGCCAAGTGGGAGGCTCACCCCTCCACTTT.

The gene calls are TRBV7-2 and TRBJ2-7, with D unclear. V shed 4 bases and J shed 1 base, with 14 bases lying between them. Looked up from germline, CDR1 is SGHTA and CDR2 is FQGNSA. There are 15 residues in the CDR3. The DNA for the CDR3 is TGTGCCAGCAGCTCAGGCTGGAGTGGGTCCTACGAGCAGTACTTC. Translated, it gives CASSSGWSGSYEQYF. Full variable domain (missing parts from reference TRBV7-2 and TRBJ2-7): GAGVSQSPSNKVTEKGKDVELRCDPISGHTALYWYRQSLGQGLEFLIYFQGNSAPDKSGLPSDRFSAERTGGSVSTLTIQRTQQEDSAVYLCASSSGWSGSYEQYFGPGTRLTVT.

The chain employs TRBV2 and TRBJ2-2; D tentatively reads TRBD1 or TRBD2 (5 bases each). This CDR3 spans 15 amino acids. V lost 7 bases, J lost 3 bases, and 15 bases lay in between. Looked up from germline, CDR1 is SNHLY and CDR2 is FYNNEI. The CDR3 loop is CASNTGTAYTGELFF. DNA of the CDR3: TGTGCCAGCAACACCGGGACCGCATACACCGGGGAGCTGTTTTTT. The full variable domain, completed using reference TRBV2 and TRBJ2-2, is EPEVTQTPSHQVTQMGQEVILRCVPISNHLYFYWYRQILGQKVEFLVSFYNNEISEKSEIFDDQFSVERPDGSNFTLKIRSTKLEDSAMYFCASNTGTAYTGELFFGEGSRLTVL.

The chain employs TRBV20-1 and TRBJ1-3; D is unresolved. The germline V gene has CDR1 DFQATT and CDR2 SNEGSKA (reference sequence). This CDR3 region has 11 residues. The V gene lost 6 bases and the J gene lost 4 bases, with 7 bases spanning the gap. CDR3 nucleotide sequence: TGCAGTGCCCGGACCGGAAACACCATATATTTT. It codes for CSARTGNTIYF.

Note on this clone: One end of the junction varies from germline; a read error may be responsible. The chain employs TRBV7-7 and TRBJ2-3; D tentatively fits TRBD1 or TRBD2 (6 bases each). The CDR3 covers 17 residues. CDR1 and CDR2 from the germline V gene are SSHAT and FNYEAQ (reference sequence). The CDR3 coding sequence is TGTGCTAGCAGCTTAGGTGGGGGGCCCTTTAGCACAGATACGCAGTATTTT. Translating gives CASSLGGGPFSTDTQYF.

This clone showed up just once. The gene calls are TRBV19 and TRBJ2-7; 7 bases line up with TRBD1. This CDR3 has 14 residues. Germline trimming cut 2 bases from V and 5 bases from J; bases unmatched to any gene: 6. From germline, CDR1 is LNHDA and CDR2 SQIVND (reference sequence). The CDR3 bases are TGTGCCAGTAGTATAAGGACAGGCTTGGACGAGCAGTACTTC. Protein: CASSIRTGLDEQYF.

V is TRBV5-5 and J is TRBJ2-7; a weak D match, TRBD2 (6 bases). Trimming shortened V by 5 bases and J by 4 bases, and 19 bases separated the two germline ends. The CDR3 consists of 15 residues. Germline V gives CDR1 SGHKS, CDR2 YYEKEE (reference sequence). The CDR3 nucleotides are TGTGCCAGCAGTTCCGGGAGCAGGAGTTTTTACGAGCAGTACTTC. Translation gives CASSSGSRSFYEQYF.

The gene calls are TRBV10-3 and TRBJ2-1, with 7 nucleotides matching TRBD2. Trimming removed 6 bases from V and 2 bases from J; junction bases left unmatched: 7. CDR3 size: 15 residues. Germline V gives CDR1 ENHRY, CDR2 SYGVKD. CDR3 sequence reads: CAISQAGDAYNEQFF. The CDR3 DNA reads TGTGCCATCAGCCAGGCGGGGGATGCCTACAATGAGCAGTTCTTC.

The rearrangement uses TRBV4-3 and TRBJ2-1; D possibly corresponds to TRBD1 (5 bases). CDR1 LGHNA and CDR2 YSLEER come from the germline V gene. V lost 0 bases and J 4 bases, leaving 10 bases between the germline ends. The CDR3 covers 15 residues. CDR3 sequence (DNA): TGCGCCAGCAGCCAAGATGGGAACAGGTACAATGAGCAGTTCTTC. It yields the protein CASSQDGNRYNEQFF.

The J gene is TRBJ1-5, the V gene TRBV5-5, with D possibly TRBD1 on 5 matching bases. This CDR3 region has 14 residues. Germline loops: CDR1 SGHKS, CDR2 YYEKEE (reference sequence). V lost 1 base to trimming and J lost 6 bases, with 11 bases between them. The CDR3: CASSLSGGVQPQHF. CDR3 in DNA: TGTGCCAGCAGCTTGAGTGGGGGAGTTCAGCCCCAGCATTTT.

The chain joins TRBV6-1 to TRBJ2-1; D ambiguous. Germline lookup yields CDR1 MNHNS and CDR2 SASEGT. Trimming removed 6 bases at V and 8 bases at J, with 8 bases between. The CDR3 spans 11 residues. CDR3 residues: CASSPAYEQFF. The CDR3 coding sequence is TGTGCCAGCAGCCCAGCGTATGAGCAGTTCTTC.

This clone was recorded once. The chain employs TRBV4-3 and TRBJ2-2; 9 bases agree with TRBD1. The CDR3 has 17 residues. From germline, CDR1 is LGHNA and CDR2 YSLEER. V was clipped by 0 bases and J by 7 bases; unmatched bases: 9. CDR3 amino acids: CASSQDIRDRANGELFF. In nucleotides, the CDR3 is TGCGCCAGCAGCCAAGATATCCGGGACAGGGCCAACGGGGAGCTGTTTTTT.

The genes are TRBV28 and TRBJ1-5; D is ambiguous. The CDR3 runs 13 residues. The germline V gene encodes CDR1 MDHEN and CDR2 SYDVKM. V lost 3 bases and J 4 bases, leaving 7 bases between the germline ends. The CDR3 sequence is CASSFPPNQPQHF. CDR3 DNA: TGTGCCAGCAGTTTCCCCCCGAATCAGCCCCAGCATTTT.

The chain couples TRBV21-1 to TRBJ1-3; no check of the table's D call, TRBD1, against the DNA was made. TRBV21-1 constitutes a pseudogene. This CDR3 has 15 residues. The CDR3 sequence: CASSKIDSGGNTIYF. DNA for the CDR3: TGTGCCAGCAGCAAAATTGATTCTGGCGGAAACACCATATATTTT.

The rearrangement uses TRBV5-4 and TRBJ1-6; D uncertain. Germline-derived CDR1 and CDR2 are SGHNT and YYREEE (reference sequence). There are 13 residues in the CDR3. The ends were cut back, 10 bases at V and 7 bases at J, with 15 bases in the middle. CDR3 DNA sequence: TGTGCCGGCGGGTCAGGTGGCAATTCACCCCTCCACTTT. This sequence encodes CAGGSGGNSPLHF.

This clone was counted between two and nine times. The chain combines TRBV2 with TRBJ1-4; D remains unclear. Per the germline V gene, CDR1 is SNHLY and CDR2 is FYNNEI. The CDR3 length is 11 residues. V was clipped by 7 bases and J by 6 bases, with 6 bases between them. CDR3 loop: CASTEYEKLFF. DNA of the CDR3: TGTGCCAGCACCGAATATGAAAAACTGTTTTTT. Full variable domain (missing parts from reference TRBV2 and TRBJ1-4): EPEVTQTPSHQVTQMGQEVILRCVPISNHLYFYWYRQILGQKVEFLVSFYNNEISEKSEIFDDQFSVERPDGSNFTLKIRSTKLEDSAMYFCASTEYEKLFFGSGTQLSVL.

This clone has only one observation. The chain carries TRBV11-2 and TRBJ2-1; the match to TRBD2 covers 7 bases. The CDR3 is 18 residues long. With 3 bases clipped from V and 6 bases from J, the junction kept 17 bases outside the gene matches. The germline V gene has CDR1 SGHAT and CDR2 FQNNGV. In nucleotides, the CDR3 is TGTGCCAGCAGCTTCCCATTAGGTGGCGGGGGATGGAGCAATGAGCAGTTCTTC. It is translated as CASSFPLGGGGWSNEQFF.

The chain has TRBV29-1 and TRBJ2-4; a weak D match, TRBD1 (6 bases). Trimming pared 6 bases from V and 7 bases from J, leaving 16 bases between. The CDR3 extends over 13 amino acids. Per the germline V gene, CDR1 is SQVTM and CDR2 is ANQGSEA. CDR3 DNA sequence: TGCAGCGTCGCCGGGACAATCGGGAACATTCAGTACTTC. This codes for CSVAGTIGNIQYF.

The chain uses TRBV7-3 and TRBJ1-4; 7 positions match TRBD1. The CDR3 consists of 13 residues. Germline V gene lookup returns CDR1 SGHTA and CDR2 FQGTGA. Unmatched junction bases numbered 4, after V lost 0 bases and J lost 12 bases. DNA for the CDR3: TGTGCCAGCAGCTTAACGGGACAGTCGGAACTGTTTTTT. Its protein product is CASSLTGQSELFF.

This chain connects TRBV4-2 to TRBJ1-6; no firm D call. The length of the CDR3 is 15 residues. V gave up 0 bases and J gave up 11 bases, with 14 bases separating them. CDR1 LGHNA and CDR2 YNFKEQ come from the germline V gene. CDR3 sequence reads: CASSQDAGGSPPLHF. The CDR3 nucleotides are TGTGCCAGCAGCCAAGACGCAGGCGGTAGCCCACCCCTCCACTTT.

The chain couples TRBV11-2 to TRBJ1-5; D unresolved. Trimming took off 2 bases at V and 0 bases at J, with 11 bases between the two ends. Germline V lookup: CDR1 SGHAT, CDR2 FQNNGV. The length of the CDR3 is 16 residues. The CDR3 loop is CASSLTGTDSNQPQHF. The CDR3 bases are TGTGCCAGCAGCTTAACGGGAACGGATAGCAATCAGCCCCAGCATTTT.

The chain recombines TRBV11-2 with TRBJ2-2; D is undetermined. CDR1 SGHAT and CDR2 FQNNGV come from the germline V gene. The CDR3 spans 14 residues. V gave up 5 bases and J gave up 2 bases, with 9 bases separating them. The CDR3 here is CASSPSTNTGELFF. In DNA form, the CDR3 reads TGTGCCAGCAGCCCTTCGACCAACACCGGGGAGCTGTTTTTT.

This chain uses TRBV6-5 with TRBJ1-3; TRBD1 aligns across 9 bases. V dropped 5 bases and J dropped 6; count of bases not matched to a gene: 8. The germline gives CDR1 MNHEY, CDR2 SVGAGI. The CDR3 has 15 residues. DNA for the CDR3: TGTGCCAGCAGTCGGGACAGGGAGATTTCAAACACCATATATTTT. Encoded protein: CASSRDREISNTIYF.